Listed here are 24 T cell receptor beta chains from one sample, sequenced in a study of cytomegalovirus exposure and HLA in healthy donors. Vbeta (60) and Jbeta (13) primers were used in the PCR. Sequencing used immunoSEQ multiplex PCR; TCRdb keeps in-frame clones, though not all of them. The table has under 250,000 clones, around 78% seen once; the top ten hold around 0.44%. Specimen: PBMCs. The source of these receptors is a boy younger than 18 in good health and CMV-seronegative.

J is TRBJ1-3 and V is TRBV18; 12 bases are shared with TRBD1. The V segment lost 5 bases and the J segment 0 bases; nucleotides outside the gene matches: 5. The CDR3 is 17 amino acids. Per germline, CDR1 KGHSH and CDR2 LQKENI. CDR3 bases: TGTGCCAGCTCAGGGACAGGGGGCTCCCGCTCTGGAAACACCATATATTTT. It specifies CASSGTGGSRSGNTIYF.

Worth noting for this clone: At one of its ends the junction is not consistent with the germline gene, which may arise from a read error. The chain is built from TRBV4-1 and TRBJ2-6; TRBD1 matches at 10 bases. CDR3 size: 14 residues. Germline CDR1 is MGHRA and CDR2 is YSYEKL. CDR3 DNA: TGCGCCAGCAGCCTGGACAGGGGGGACAACGTCCTGACTTTC. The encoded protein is CASSLDRGDNVLTF.

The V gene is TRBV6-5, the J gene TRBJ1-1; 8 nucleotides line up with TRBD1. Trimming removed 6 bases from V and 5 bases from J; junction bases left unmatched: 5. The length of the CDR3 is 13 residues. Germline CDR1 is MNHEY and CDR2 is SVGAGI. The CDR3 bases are TGTGCCAGCAGCCAGGGGGCGAGAACTGAAGCTTTCTTT. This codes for CASSQGARTEAFF.

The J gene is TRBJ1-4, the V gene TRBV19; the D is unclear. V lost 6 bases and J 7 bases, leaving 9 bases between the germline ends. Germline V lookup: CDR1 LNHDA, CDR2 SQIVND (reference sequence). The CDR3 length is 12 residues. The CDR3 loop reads CASSIPGEKLFF. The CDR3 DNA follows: TGTGCCAGTAGCATCCCCGGTGAAAAACTGTTTTTT.

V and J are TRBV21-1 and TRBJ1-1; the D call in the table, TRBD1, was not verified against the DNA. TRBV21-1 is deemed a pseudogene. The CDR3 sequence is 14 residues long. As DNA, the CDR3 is TGTGCCAGCAGCAAGAGGGACACGAACACTGAAGCTTTCTTT. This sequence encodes CASSKRDTNTEAFF.

CDR3 nucleotides: TGTGCCACCAGCAGACACCTCGGGAGGGAGGTAGCTGGCTACACCTTC. This gives the protein CATSRHLGREVAGYTF. The chain has TRBV15 and TRBJ1-2; D gene uncertain. CDR1 is LNHNV and CDR2 is YYDKDF in the germline V gene (reference sequence). V was clipped by 2 bases and J by 7 bases, with 20 bases between them. This CDR3 comprises 16 residues.

The CDR3 DNA reads TGCGCCAGCAGTGAGTCGAATTTAATAAGGAGCACTGAAGCTTTCTTT. This translates into CASSESNLIRSTEAFF. The gene calls are TRBV10-1 and TRBJ1-1; D not resolved. The germline CDR1 and CDR2 sequences are WNHNN and SYGVQD (reference sequence). This CDR3 contains 16 residues. V gave up 0 bases and J gave up 4 bases, with 15 bases separating them.

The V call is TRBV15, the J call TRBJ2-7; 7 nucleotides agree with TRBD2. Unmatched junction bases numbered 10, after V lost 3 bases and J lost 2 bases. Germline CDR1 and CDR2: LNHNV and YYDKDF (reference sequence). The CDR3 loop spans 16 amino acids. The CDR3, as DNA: TGTGCCACCAGCAGTTCTCTCGAGCGGGGCCCCTACGAGCAGTACTTC. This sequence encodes CATSSSLERGPYEQYF.

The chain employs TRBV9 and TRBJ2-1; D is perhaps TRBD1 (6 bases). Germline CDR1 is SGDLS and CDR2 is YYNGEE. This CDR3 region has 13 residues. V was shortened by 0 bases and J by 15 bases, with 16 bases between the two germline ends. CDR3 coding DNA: TGTGCCAGCAGCGTAGGCCCAGGGGTAAAGGGGTTCTTC. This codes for CASSVGPGVKGFF.

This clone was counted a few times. The CDR3 DNA follows: TGTGCCAGCAGCCCAAGGGGCAGGGACACTGAAGCTTTCTTT. This sequence encodes CASSPRGRDTEAFF. The V call is TRBV2, the J call TRBJ1-1; D may be TRBD1 (5 bases). Germline loops: CDR1 SNHLY, CDR2 FYNNEI. Trimming shortened V by 6 bases and J by 3 bases, and 14 bases separated the two germline ends. This CDR3 is built from 14 residues.

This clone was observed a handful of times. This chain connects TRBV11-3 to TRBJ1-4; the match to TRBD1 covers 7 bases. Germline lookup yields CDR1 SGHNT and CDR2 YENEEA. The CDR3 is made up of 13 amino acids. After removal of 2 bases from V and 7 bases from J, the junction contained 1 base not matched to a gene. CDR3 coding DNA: TGTGCCAGCAGCTTAAGACAGGGTGAAAAACTGTTTTTT. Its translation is CASSLRQGEKLFF.

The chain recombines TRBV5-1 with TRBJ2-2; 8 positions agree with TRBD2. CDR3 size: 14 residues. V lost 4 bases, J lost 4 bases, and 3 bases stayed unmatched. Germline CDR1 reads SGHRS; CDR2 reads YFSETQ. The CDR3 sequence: CASSRGGPTGELFF. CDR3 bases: TGCGCCAGCAGCCGGGGGGGCCCCACCGGGGAGCTGTTTTTT.

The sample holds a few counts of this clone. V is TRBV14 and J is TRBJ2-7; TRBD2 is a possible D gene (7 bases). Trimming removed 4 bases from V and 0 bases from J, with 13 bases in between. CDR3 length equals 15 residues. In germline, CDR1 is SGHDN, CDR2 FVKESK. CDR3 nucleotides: TGTGCCAGCAGCCTAGGGGGGGAGAGCTCCTACGAGCAGTACTTC. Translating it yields CASSLGGESSYEQYF.

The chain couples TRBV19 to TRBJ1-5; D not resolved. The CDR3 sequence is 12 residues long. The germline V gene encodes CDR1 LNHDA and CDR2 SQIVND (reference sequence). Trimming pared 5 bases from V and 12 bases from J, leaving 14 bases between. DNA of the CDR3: TGTGCCAGTAGTCTTTCTACGGGAATCCAGCATTTT. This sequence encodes CASSLSTGIQHF.

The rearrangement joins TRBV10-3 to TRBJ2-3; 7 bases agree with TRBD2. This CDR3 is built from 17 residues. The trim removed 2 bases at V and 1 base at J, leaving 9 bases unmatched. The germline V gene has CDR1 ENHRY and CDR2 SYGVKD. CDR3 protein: CAISEGPSGSGTDTQYF. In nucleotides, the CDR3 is TGTGCCATCAGTGAGGGGCCTAGCGGATCAGGCACAGATACGCAGTATTTT.

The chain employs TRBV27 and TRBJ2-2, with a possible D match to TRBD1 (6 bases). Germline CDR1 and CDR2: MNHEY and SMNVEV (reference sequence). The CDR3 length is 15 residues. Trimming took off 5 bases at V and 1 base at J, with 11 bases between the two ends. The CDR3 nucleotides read TGTGCCAGCAGTCACCTGACAGGGAACACCGGGGAGCTGTTTTTT. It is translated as CASSHLTGNTGELFF.

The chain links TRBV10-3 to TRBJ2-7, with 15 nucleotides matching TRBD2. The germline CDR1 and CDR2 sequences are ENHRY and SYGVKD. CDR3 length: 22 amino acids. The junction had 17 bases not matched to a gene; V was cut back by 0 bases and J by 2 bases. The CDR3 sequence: CAISESKSVVGTSGRRPYEQYF. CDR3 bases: TGTGCCATCAGTGAGTCGAAGAGCGTAGTAGGGACTAGCGGGAGGCGACCCTACGAGCAGTACTTC.

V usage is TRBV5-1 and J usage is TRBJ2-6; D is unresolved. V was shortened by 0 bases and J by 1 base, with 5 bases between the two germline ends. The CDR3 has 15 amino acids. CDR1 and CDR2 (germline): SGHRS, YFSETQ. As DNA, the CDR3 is TGCGCCAGCAGCTTGGGACAATCTGGGGCCAACGTCCTGACTTTC. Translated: CASSLGQSGANVLTF.

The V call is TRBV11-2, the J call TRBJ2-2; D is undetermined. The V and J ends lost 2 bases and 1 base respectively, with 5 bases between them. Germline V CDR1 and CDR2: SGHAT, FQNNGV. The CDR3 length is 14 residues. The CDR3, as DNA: TGTGCCAGCAGCTTACCGCGGAACACCGGGGAGCTGTTTTTT. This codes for CASSLPRNTGELFF.

This CDR3 reads CAISDRTRGETQYF. DNA of the CDR3: TGTGCCATCAGTGACCGGACAAGAGGAGAGACCCAGTACTTC. The genes are TRBV10-3 and TRBJ2-5, with a weak D call TRBD1 (5 bases). This CDR3 comprises 14 residues. Trimming took 3 bases from V and 4 from J, leaving 12 bases between them. CDR1 ENHRY and CDR2 SYGVKD come from the germline V gene.

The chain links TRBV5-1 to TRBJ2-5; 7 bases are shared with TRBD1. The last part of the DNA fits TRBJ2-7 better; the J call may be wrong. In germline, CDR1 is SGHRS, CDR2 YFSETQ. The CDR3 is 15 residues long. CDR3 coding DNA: TGCGCCAGCAGCTTGGCCGTCGACAGGGAAAACGAGCAGTACTTC. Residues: CASSLAVDRENEQYF.

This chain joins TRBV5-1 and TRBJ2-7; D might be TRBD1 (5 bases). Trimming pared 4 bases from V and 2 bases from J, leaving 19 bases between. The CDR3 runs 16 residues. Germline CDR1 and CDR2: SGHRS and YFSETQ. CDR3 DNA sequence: TGCGCCAGCAGCCACCCCGTGCGGCAGGGAACCTACGAGCAGTACTTC. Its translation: CASSHPVRQGTYEQYF.

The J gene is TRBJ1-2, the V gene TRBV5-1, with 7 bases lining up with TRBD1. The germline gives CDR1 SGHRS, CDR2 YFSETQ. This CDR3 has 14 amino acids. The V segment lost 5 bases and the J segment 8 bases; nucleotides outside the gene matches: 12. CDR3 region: CASSPGQLSGGYTF. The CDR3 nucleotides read TGCGCCAGCAGTCCGGGACAGCTTTCCGGCGGCTACACCTTC. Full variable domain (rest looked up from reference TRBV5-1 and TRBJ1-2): KAGVTQTPRYLIKTRGQQVTLSCSPISGHRSVSWYQQTPGQGLQFLFEYFSETQRNKGNFPGRFSGRQFSNSRSEMNVSTLELGDSALYLCASSPGQLSGGYTFGSGTRLTVV.

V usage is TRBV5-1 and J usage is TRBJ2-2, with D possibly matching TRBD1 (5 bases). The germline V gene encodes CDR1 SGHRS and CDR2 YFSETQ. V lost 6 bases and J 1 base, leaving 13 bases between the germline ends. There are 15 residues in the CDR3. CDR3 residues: CASTRQGLNTGELFF. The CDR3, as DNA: TGCGCCAGCACCCGGCAGGGATTGAACACCGGGGAGCTGTTTTTT.